This T cell receptor (beta chain) was sequenced for a study of blood T cell repertoires in COVID-19. For the study at large: Collection of acute and convalescent COVID-19 samples took place in the United States, Italy and Spain. Sources were T cells, B-cell-depleted T cells, or PBMCs; the material itself was cDNA or gDNA.

TCRdb's copy holds only in-frame clones and misses some; the assay was immunoSEQ multiplex PCR. The table includes some 83,000 clones, 82% detected once. There are 14 residues in the CDR3. J gave up 2 bases and V 6 bases, and 4 bases lay outside the gene matches. The V gene's germline CDR1 is LGHDT and CDR2 YNNKEL (reference sequence). The chain has TRBV3-1 (or the pseudogene TRBV3-2) and TRBJ2-1; 7 nucleotides line up with TRBD2. The sequenced sample was peripheral blood. The TCR originated in a human donor in a cohort sampled during active COVID-19. The CDR3 bases are TGTGCCAGCAGGAAAAGCGGGGCCTACAATGAGCAGTTCTTC. It codes for CASRKSGAYNEQFF.